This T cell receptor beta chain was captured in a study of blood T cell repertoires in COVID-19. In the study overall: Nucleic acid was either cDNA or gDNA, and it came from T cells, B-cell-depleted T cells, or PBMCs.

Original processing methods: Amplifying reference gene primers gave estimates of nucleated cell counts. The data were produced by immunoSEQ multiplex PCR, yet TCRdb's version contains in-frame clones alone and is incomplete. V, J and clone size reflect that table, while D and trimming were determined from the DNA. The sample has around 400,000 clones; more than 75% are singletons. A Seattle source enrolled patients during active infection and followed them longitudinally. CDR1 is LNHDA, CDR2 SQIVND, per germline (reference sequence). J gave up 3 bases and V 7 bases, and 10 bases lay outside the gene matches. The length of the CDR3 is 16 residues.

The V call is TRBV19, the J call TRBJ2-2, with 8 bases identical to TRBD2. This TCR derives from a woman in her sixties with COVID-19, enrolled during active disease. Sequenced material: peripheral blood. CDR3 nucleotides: TGTGCCAGTACGGGTGGAGCGGGGGAACACACCGGGGAGCTGTTTTTT. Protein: CASTGGAGEHTGELFF.